These 10 T cell receptor beta chains came from one sample sequenced in a study of control samples from healthy donors and cancer patients. Method: immunoSEQ multiplex PCR; TCRdb's copy keeps in-frame clones and lacks some. The data contain some 110,000 clones, approximately 90% of them seen just once; the ten biggest clones take up roughly 2.5%. The sample comprised blood. The receptors were gathered from a woman in her seventies in good health.

V and J are TRBV21-1 and TRBJ1-3. TRBV21-1 is marked as a pseudogene. The CDR3 is 17 amino acids. In DNA form, the CDR3 reads TGTGCCAGCAGCAAGGGGGGTAAGGCGAGCTCTGGAAACACCATATATTTT. This translates into CASSKGGKASSGNTIYF.

The J gene is TRBJ2-1, the V gene TRBV4-1; maybe TRBD2 (6 bases). V was trimmed by 3 bases and J by 0 bases, leaving 9 bases between them. The CDR3 sequence is 15 residues long. The V gene's germline CDR1 is MGHRA and CDR2 YSYEKL. The CDR3 DNA reads as TGCGCCAGCAGCCAGGACGGGAGCTCCTACAATGAGCAGTTCTTC. As protein: CASSQDGSSYNEQFF.

This clone has a single count. The J gene is TRBJ2-2, the V gene TRBV9, with a tentative D call TRBD1 (6 bases). Trimming removed 6 bases at V and 6 bases at J, with 9 bases between. This CDR3 is 12 amino acids long. CDR1 is SGDLS and CDR2 is YYNGEE in the germline V gene. CDR3: CASNRVAGELFF. CDR3 in DNA: TGTGCCAGCAACAGGGTCGCCGGGGAGCTGTTTTTT.

The J gene is TRBJ2-1, the V gene TRBV3-1 (or the pseudogene TRBV3-2); 8 bases fit TRBD1. The germline V gene has CDR1 LGHDT and CDR2 YNNKEL (reference sequence). Unmatched junction bases numbered 8, after V lost 4 bases and J lost 6 bases. The CDR3 covers 15 residues. In nucleotides, the CDR3 is TGTGCCAGCAGCCCGTCCCGGGACAGGACCAATGAGCAGTTCTTC. Its protein product is CASSPSRDRTNEQFF.

The chain uses TRBV27 and TRBJ2-7; D is undetermined. This CDR3 contains 13 residues. The germline V gene has CDR1 MNHEY and CDR2 SMNVEV (reference sequence). V was cut by 9 bases and J by 5 bases, with 17 bases left in between. The chain's CDR3 is CARHLRAVNEQYF. DNA for the CDR3: TGTGCCAGACACCTACGGGCCGTGAACGAGCAGTACTTC.

The genes are TRBV27 and TRBJ2-4, with D perhaps matching TRBD1 (6 bases). Trimming left V 4 bases short and J 7 bases short, with 23 bases between. The CDR3 length is 17 residues. CDR1 is MNHEY, CDR2 SMNVEV, per germline (reference sequence). The DNA of the CDR3 is TGTGCCAGCAGTTCAAGACCCACAGGGCACTCCTTCAACATTCAGTACTTC. Protein sequence: CASSSRPTGHSFNIQYF.

The chain employs TRBV5-5 and TRBJ1-1, with 12 positions matching TRBD1. This CDR3 spans 14 amino acids. Germline loops: CDR1 SGHKS, CDR2 YYEKEE (reference sequence). V gave up 3 bases and J gave up 10 bases; unmatched junction bases: 7. Here the CDR3 reads CASSSQGQGASAFF. The CDR3, as DNA: TGTGCCAGCAGCTCCCAGGGACAGGGGGCGTCAGCTTTCTTT.

The chain joins TRBV27 to TRBJ1-5; D is unresolved. Germline V gene data show CDR1 as MNHEY and CDR2 as SMNVEV (reference sequence). Trimming cost V 3 bases and J 1 base, with 10 bases left between them. This CDR3 is 15 amino acids long. CDR3 sequence reads: CASSFGGSSNQPQHF. The CDR3, as DNA: TGTGCCAGCAGTTTCGGTGGCAGCAGCAATCAGCCCCAGCATTTT.

The V gene is TRBV5-1, the J gene TRBJ1-4; a weak D match, TRBD1 (6 bases). Germline V gene sequence: CDR1 SGHRS, CDR2 YFSETQ. CDR3 length: 18 amino acids. With 2 bases removed from V and 0 bases from J, the gap between germline ends came to 17 bases. CDR3 loop: CASSFGQPLHATNEKLFF. The CDR3 DNA sequence: TGCGCCAGCAGCTTCGGACAGCCACTACATGCAACTAATGAAAAACTGTTTTTT.

The chain combines TRBV25-1 with TRBJ1-2, with D hard to call. Germline V gene sequence: CDR1 MGHDK, CDR2 SYGVNS. This CDR3 spans 14 amino acids. Trimming shortened V by 6 bases and J by 4 bases, and 15 bases separated the two germline ends. The CDR3 here is CASRPPGILYGYTF. CDR3 DNA: TGTGCCAGCAGGCCTCCCGGGATACTCTATGGCTACACCTTC.